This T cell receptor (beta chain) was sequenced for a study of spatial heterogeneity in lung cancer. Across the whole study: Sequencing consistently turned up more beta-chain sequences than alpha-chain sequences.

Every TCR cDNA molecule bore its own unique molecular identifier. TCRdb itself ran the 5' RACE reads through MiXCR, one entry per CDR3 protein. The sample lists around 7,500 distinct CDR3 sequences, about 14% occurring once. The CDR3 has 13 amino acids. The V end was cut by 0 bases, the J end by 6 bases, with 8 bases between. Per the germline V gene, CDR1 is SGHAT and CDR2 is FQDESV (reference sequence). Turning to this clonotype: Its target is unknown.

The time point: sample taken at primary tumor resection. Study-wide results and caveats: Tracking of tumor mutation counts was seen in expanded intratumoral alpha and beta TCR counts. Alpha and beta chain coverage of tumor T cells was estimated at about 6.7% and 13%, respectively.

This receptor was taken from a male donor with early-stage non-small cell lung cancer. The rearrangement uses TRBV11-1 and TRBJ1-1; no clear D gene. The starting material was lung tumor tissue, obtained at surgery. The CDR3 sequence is CASSLAESSEAFF. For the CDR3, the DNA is TGTGCCAGCAGCTTAGCCGAAAGTTCTGAAGCTTTCTTT.